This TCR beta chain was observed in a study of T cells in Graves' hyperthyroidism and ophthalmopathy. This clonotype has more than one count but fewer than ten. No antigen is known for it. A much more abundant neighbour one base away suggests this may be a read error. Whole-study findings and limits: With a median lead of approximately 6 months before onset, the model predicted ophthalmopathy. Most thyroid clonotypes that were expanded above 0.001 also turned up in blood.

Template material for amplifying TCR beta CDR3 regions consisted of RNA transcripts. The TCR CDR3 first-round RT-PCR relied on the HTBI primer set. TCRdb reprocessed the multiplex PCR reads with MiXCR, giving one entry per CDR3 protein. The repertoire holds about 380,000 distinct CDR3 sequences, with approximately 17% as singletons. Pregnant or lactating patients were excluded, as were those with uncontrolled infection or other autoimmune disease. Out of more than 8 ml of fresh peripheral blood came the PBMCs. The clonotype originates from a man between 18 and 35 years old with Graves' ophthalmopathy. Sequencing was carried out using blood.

The CDR3 bases are TGTGCCAGCAGCTTAGGGGAGACTACCGAGCAGTACTTC. Translation gives CASSLGETTEQYF. The chain carries TRBV7-8 and TRBJ2-7, with D possibly being TRBD2 (5 bases). V lost 1 base, J lost 6 bases, and 10 bases lay in between. CDR1 is SGHVS and CDR2 is FQNEAQ in the germline V gene. This CDR3 contains 13 residues.